The present T cell receptor (beta chain) was sequenced within a study of shared clonotypes between healthy human individuals. Study overall: CD4 naive and CD4 memory each took three plates per donor, while CD8 naive took two and CD8 memory one. Study findings and constraints: Compared with clonotypes that all four donors shared, non-shared clonotypes had lower generation probabilities.

The table lists this clone with a count of one. Its antigen remains unidentified. Study processing details: Because ImmunoSEQ provided only junction sequences with no quality scores, the filtering differed. The protocol was immunoSEQ multiplex PCR, while the TCRdb copy is restricted to in-frame clones and leaves out a portion. V and J calls and clone size follow that table, whereas D and trimming were derived from the DNA. The top ten clones hold under 0.45% of a sample with more than 2,000,000 clones, roughly 93% of them seen once. Sequenced input: naive CD4+ T cells from PBMCs. Subset of the sample: CD45RA+ positively selected. The source of this sequence is a man between 18 and 35 years old in good health. Some clones in this sample may be carry-over from other donors' samples.

The CDR3 here is CASSYLGGSNYGYTF. The DNA of the CDR3 is TGTGCCAGCAGTTACCTGGGCGGATCGAACTATGGCTACACCTTC. The chain employs TRBV6-6 and TRBJ1-2; D is unclear. Trimming cost V 2 bases and J 2 bases, with 12 bases left between them. The CDR3 covers 15 residues. Germline V gene sequence: CDR1 MNHNY, CDR2 SVGAGI (reference sequence).